Below, 7 T cell receptor beta chains from the same sample are listed, as sequenced in a study of blood T cells in healthy people across ages. A second PCR, run for roughly 7 to 12 cycles, used a sample-barcoded 5' primer plus a J-beta primer mix. One entry per CDR3 protein results from TCRdb running MiXCR on the 5' RACE reads. Of about 400,000 distinct CDR3 sequences in the sample, approximately 47% were seen once. Specimen: blood. The origin of the receptors is a man aged 60 to 75 in good health.

In its sample, this clonotype was seen once. V gene TRBV7-9 combines with J gene TRBJ1-1; D is undetermined. CDR1 SEHNR and CDR2 FQNEAQ come from the germline V gene (reference sequence). This CDR3 is built from 12 residues. The V end was cut by 2 bases, the J end by 7 bases, with 8 bases between. This chain's CDR3 is CASSLIGYEAFF. CDR3 sequence (DNA): TGTGCCAGCAGCTTAATAGGGTATGAAGCTTTCTTT.

The DNA for the CDR3 is TGTGCCAGCAGCGGGGGACAGGACTATGGCTACACCTTC. Its translation: CASSGGQDYGYTF. The rearrangement uses TRBV5-6 and TRBJ1-2, with 8 bases fitting TRBD1. The V and J ends lost 4 bases and 3 bases, in that order; junction bases with no gene match: 2. Germline CDR1 and CDR2: SGHDT and YYEEEE. CDR3 length: 13 amino acids.

The chain recombines TRBV4-2 with TRBJ2-1; D tentatively reads TRBD1 or TRBD2 (5 bases each). Trimming stripped 0 bases from V and 8 bases from J, with 17 bases between. CDR3 size: 16 residues. The germline CDR1 and CDR2 sequences are LGHNA and YNFKEQ. The CDR3 loop is CASSQDRGTRGDEQFF. The CDR3 DNA reads as TGTGCCAGCAGCCAAGATCGGGGAACCCGGGGCGATGAGCAGTTCTTC.

The chain combines TRBV4-1 with TRBJ2-3; 8 bases agree with TRBD2. Trimming removed 1 base from V and 5 bases from J; junction bases left unmatched: 8. This CDR3 comprises 16 residues. Germline V CDR1 and CDR2: MGHRA, YSYEKL. Written as DNA, the CDR3 is TGCGCCAGCAGCCAAGCCCACGGGGGGGCTGGAGATACGCAGTATTTT. Residues: CASSQAHGGAGDTQYF.

The chain couples TRBV20-1 to TRBJ2-1, with D hard to call. This CDR3 is 14 amino acids long. V lost 3 bases and J 0 bases, leaving 9 bases between the germline ends. In germline, CDR1 is DFQATT, CDR2 SNEGSKA (reference sequence). CDR3 in amino acids: CSASTPGSYNEQFF. CDR3 nucleotide sequence: TGCAGTGCTAGTACCCCAGGCTCCTACAATGAGCAGTTCTTC.

The V call is TRBV6-2 or TRBV6-3, the J call TRBJ2-7, with 9 nucleotides matching TRBD1. This CDR3 has 14 amino acids. Germline CDR1 reads MNHEY; CDR2 reads SVGEGT. V shed 5 bases and J 5 bases; nucleotides not matched to a gene: 7. CDR3 region: CASSLTGQGDEQYF. CDR3 DNA: TGTGCCAGCAGTCTCACGGGACAGGGAGACGAGCAGTACTTC.

CDR3 nucleotides: TGTGCCAGCACCCCAGGCGACGGAAACTATGGCTACACCTTC. Protein sequence: CASTPGDGNYGYTF. The chain has TRBV2 and TRBJ1-2, with D unresolved. This CDR3 contains 14 residues. V was cut by 7 bases and J by 2 bases, with 14 bases left in between. Germline V gene sequence: CDR1 SNHLY, CDR2 FYNNEI.